This T cell receptor (beta chain) was captured by sequencing in a study of spatial heterogeneity in lung cancer. Study-level information: Compared with alpha-chain sequences, beta-chain sequences were consistently detected in greater numbers.

In its sample, this clonotype was seen many times. Its antigen remains unknown. TCRdb re-derived calls from the 5' RACE reads in MiXCR, one entry per CDR3 protein. There are about 120,000 distinct CDR3 sequences in the sample; 9.5% to 15% occur only once, and around 17% lies in the top ten. The sample's time point: blood at routine non-recurrence follow-up after resection. TCRs were sequenced from unsorted whole RNA of tumor, nontumor lung or PBMC. V lost 9 bases to trimming and J lost 4 bases; unmatched junction nucleotides: 8. This CDR3 comprises 14 residues. Germline values: CDR1 SNHLY, CDR2 FYNNEI. Notes on the study in general: Blood carried ubiquitous expanded tumor TCRs more at resection than follow-up.

The input for sequencing was PBMCs, taken at follow-up. The origin of this receptor is a male donor with early-stage non-small cell lung cancer. This chain links TRBV2 with TRBJ2-3, with 9 nucleotides matching TRBD1. DNA of the CDR3: TGTGCCAGGCTGGACAGGGGAGGATCAGATACGCAGTATTTT. Translated: CARLDRGGSDTQYF.